Listed here is a single T cell receptor beta chain. Antigen: not known. The entry originates in a study of T cell responses to AZD1222 COVID-19 vaccine. Study-wide results and limits: Regions 160-218 and 743-854 held dominance among vaccine-associated CD4 TCRs, which spanned spike. Repertoires in all cases were sampled only once the peak T cell response had passed.

Data came from immunoSEQ multiplex PCR; TCRdb stores just in-frame clones and leaves some out. Of around 59,000 clones listed, 89% are singletons. The CDR3 loop spans 15 amino acids. Per the germline V gene, CDR1 is LGHDT and CDR2 is YNNKEL (reference sequence). Germline trimming cut 7 bases from V and 5 bases from J; bases unmatched to any gene: 13. Samples with a second dose at about 4 or about 12 weeks were pooled together. The sequenced sample was peripheral blood, obtained 28 days after the second AZD1222 dose. The chain combines TRBV3-1 (or the pseudogene TRBV3-2) with TRBJ2-5; TRBD2 aligns across 7 bases. The sequence came from an adult who received the AZD1222 COVID-19 vaccine. CDR3 protein: CASTRDYSRAETQYF. The CDR3 region has the DNA TGTGCCAGCACTCGGGACTACTCACGGGCGGAGACCCAGTACTTC.